A selection of T cell receptor beta chains follows, all from one sample in a study of vaccination and CD4 T cells after COVID-19. One entry per CDR3 protein results from TCRdb running MiXCR on the PCR reads. Of approximately 10,000 distinct CDR3 sequences in the sample, roughly 51% were seen once. The antigens these receptors bind are not known. The sample was CD4+ T cells from blood, cultured in vitro. Receptors originate from a human donor who had recovered from COVID-19. CDR3s include the opening cysteine and the closing phenylalanine or tryptophan. Each record gives: V gene, CDR3 protein.

v_gene: TRBV20-1
CDR3aa: CSARDRVTGELFF

v_gene: TRBV7-9
CDR3aa: CASSWTGEYEQYF

v_gene: TRBV15
CDR3aa: CATSRASGTYNEQFF

v_gene: TRBV7-2
CDR3aa: CASSTARVNTEAFF

v_gene: TRBV7-9
CDR3aa: CASSFQTVNTEAFF

v_gene: TRBV27
CDR3aa: CASSFYRGDEQCF

v_gene: TRBV19
CDR3aa: CASSGVSAGQETQYF

v_gene: TRBV28
CDR3aa: CASLRTGANVLTF

v_gene: TRBV7-9
CDR3aa: CASSSSNTEAFF

v_gene: TRBV19
CDR3aa: CASSIGRDQPQHF

v_gene: TRBV7-9
CDR3aa: CASSPQGVGELFF

v_gene: TRBV11-3
CDR3aa: CASSSGGAANGYTF

v_gene: TRBV10-3
CDR3aa: CATLLDRGSYEQYF